Reported below is one T cell receptor beta chain. The trim removed 0 bases at V and 9 bases at J, leaving 9 bases unmatched. Germline V lookup: CDR1 SGHRS, CDR2 YFSETQ. The length of the CDR3 is 14 residues. Random hexamers primed reverse transcription of about 0.5 to 1 ug RNA. Each CDR3 protein is one row after TCRdb ran MiXCR on the immunoSEQ multiplex PCR reads. In the table there are approximately 130,000 distinct CDR3 sequences, around 94% of which are singletons. The sample comes from a study of CD8 T cells in Susac syndrome. The source of this sequence is a human donor in good health. The chain recombines TRBV5-1 with TRBJ2-7, with 7 positions matching TRBD1. The sequenced sample consisted of CD4+ T cells from PBMCs. CDR3 nucleotides: TGCGCCAGCAGCTTGGGAAGGACAGGCGGTCGGCAGTACTTC. Its translation: CASSLGRTGGRQYF.